This entry features one T cell receptor beta chain sequence. The CDR3 extends over 14 amino acids. Germline V gene sequence: CDR1 SGHVS, CDR2 FQNEAQ. V lost 0 bases and J 3 bases, leaving 9 bases between the germline ends. These data come from a study of OX40 agonist ivuxolimab in advanced cancers. TCRdb's table, derived via immunoSEQ multiplex PCR, lists solely in-frame clones and lacks some. The sample carries 83,000 or so clones, less than 85% recorded once. The chain is built from TRBV7-8 and TRBJ2-7; tentatively, D is TRBD2 (6 bases). The sequenced sample was CD4+ or CD8+ T cells sorted from blood, obtained in a trial of the OX40 agonist ivuxolimab. This receptor was identified in an adult with an advanced solid tumor such as melanoma, head and neck, liver or kidney cancer. CDR3 sequence reads: CASSLAGLFYEQYF. CDR3 bases: TGTGCCAGCAGCTTAGCGGGACTGTTCTACGAGCAGTACTTC.